The source of this T cell receptor beta chain is a study of blood T cell repertoires in COVID-19. Study-wide background: Italy, Spain and the United States were the sources of the convalescent and acute COVID-19 samples. PBMCs, B-cell-depleted T cells, or T cells were the source of the cDNA or gDNA that made up the material.

Methods used by the authors: Estimation of nucleated cell counts relied on the amplification of reference gene primers. TCRdb keeps only in-frame clones here, not all; method: immunoSEQ multiplex PCR. V and J calls and clone size are given by that table; D and trimming were obtained from the DNA. The table has a few hundred thousand clones, more than 70% seen once; the top ten hold around 1.3%. The CDR3 consists of 22 residues. The V gene end was trimmed by 4 bases and the J gene end by 3 bases; junction bases not matched to a gene: 25. The germline gives CDR1 SGHTA, CDR2 FQGTGA. The genes are TRBV7-3 and TRBJ2-1, with 9 nucleotides matching TRBD2. This TCR came from a man aged 35 to 55 with acute or convalescent COVID-19. The source material was peripheral blood. This CDR3 is CASSSPVRIAGEKGNYYNEQFF. The DNA of the CDR3 is TGTGCCAGCAGCTCCCCGGTTCGAATAGCGGGAGAGAAAGGGAACTACTACAATGAGCAGTTCTTC. The full variable domain, rest sourced from reference TRBV7-3 and TRBJ2-1, is GAGVSQTPSNKVTEKGKYVELRCDPISGHTALYWYRQSLGQGPEFLIYFQGTGAADDSGLPNDRFFAVRPEGSVSTLKIQRTERGDSAVYLCASSSPVRIAGEKGNYYNEQFFGPGTRLTVL.